Listed below are T cell receptor beta chains from one sample, sequenced in a study of a mutant IDH1 vaccine in newly diagnosed glioma. This table comes from immunoSEQ multiplex PCR, and its TCRdb copy is limited to in-frame clones, with some not included. The data show approximately 100,000 clones, 70% to 90% seen once. Material: PBMCs, obtained from a glioma patient treated with radiotherapy, temozolomide or both. All receptors come from a woman aged 45-59 years with glioma. Both conserved end residues are part of each CDR3. A D gene is named only where the DNA matches it firmly. The listing skips clone size in some rows; elsewhere it reads once, few, many or a size class.

>TRBV7-9|-|-|TRBJ2-1
TGTGCCAGCAGCTTAGGGGGTAGCGAGCAGTTCTTC
CASSLGGSEQFF
>TRBV5-1|TRBD1|-|TRBJ1-4
TGCGCCAGCAGCGAACAGGGGTTATATGAAAAACTGTTTTTT
CASSEQGLYEKLFF
>TRBV28|-|-|TRBJ2-7
TGTGCCAGCAGTCCCCCCCTGGGGAAGCAGTACTTC
CASSPPLGKQYF
>TRBV27|-|-|TRBJ1-1
TGTGCCAGCAGTCTTCGACCGGGCTTTACTGAAGCTTTCTTT
CASSLRPGFTEAFF
>TRBV7-2|-|-|TRBJ2-1
TGTGCCAGCAGCTCCCCTCTCGCGGGACTGAACAATGAGCAGTTCTTC
CASSSPLAGLNNEQFF
>TRBV28|-|-|TRBJ1-4
TGTGCCAGCAGCTCCTCAGGGACACTTTCCGGAAAGGAAAAACTGTTTTTT
CASSSSGTLSGKEKLFF
>TRBV2|TRBD2|-|TRBJ2-1
TGTGCCAGCAGTGGGGCTAGCGGGAGTTGGAATGAGCAGTTCTTC
CASSGASGSWNEQFF
>TRBV6-4|-|-|TRBJ2-1
TGTGCCAGCAGTGAAGAAAAGAGCTCCTACAATGAGCAGTTCTTC
CASSEEKSSYNEQFF
>TRBV7-9|TRBD2|-|TRBJ2-7
TGTGCCAGCAGCCCCGACGGACTAGCCCACGAGCAGTACTTC
CASSPDGLAHEQYF
>TRBV5-1|TRBD2|-|TRBJ2-7
TGCGCCAGCAGCCACAGCGGGAGGAACTCCTACGAGCAGTACTTC
CASSHSGRNSYEQYF
>TRBV19|-|-|TRBJ1-2
TGTGCCAGTATGGATCAGTCCCATGGCTACACCTTC
CASMDQSHGYTF
>TRBV5-4|-|-|TRBJ1-4
TGTGCCAGCAGCTTCCCTCCTTCTGAAAAACTGTTTTTT
CASSFPPSEKLFF
>TRBV6-5|-|-|TRBJ2-3
TGTGCCAGCAGTTACGTCGGGAGATCCACAGATACGCAGTATTTT
CASSYVGRSTDTQYF
>TRBV18|TRBD1|once|TRBJ2-2
TGTGCCAGCTCCCGGGGGACAGGTACCGGGGAGCTGTTTTTT
CASSRGTGTGELFF
>TRBV29-1|-|-|TRBJ2-5
TGCAGCGTTGAAGGGCGAGACGGAGCATGGGGGACCCAGTACTTC
CSVEGRDGAWGTQYF
>TRBV6-5|TRBD1|-|TRBJ1-1
TGTGCCAGCAGGGGAGGGACAGGGCAGTACACTGAAGCTTTCTTT
CASRGGTGQYTEAFF
>TRBV27|TRBD2|-|TRBJ2-3
TGTGCCAGCACTTCTAGCGGGAGTGGAGATACGCAGTATTTT
CASTSSGSGDTQYF
>TRBV5-6|-|-|TRBJ2-7
TGTGCCAGCAGCGGCGAACCCTCGCGGAGGGACGAGCAGTACTTC
CASSGEPSRRDEQYF
>TRBV7-9|TRBD1|-|TRBJ2-7
TGTGCCAGCAGCTCTACGACGGGACAGGGAGGCTACGAGCAGTACTTC
CASSSTTGQGGYEQYF
>TRBV5-8|-|-|TRBJ1-2
TGTGCCAGCAGCTTGGCCACAGGGAACTATGGCTACACCTTC
CASSLATGNYGYTF
>TRBV15|-|-|TRBJ1-2
TGTGCCACCAGCAGATTAGGCTATGGCTACACCTTC
CATSRLGYGYTF
>TRBV11-2|TRBD1|-|TRBJ2-7
TGTGCCAGCAGCCCGACAGGGAATCTGTACGAGCAGTACTTC
CASSPTGNLYEQYF
>TRBV27|-|-|TRBJ1-5
TGTGCCAGCAGGGATACGGGACCTTATAGCAATCAGCCCCAGCATTTT
CASRDTGPYSNQPQHF